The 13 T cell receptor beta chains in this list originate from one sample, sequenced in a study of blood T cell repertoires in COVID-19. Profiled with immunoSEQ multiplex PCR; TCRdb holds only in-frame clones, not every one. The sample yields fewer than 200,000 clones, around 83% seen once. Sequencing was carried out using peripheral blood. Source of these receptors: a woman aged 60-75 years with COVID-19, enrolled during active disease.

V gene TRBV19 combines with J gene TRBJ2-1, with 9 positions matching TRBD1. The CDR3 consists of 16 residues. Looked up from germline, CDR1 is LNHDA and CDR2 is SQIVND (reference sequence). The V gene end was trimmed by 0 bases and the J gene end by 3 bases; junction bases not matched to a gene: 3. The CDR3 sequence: CASSIEGGQGYNEQFF. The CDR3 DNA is TGTGCCAGTAGTATAGAGGGGGGACAGGGCTACAATGAGCAGTTCTTC.

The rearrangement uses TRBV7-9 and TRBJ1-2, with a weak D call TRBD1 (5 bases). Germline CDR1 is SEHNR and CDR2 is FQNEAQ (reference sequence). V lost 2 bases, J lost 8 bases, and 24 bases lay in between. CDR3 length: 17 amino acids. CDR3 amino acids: CASSLRAVGQGVRGYTF. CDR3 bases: TGTGCCAGCAGCTTACGGGCAGTAGGACAAGGAGTACGGGGCTACACCTTC.

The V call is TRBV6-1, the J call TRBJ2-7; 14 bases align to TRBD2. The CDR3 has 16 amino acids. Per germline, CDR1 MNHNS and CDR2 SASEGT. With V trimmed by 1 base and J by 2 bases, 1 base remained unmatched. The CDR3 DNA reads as TGTGCCAGCAGTGAAGGACTAGCGGGAGGGCCCTACGAGCAGTACTTC. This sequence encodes CASSEGLAGGPYEQYF.

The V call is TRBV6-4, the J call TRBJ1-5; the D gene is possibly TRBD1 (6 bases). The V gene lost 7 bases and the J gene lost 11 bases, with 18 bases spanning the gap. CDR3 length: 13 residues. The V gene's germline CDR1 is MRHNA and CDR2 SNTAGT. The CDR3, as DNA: TGTGCCAGCATCCAGGGGCTGGACGTGTCCCAGCATTTT. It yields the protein CASIQGLDVSQHF.

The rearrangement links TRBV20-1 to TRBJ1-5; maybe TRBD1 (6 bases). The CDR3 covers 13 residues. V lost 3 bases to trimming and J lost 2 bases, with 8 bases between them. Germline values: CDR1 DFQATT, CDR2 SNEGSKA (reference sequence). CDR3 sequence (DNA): TGCAGTGCTAGTCGACAGGGCAATCAGCCCCAGCATTTT. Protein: CSASRQGNQPQHF.

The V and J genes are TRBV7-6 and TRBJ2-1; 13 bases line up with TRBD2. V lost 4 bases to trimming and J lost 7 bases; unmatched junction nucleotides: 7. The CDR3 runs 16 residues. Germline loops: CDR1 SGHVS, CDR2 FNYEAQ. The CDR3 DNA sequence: TGTGCCAGCAGCTCCGAGACTAGCGGGAGGTGGAATGAGCAGTTCTTC. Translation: CASSSETSGRWNEQFF. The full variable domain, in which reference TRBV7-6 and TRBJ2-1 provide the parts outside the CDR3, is GAGVSQSPRYKVTKRGQDVALRCDPISGHVSLYWYRQALGQGPEFLTYFNYEAQQDKSGLPNDRFSAERPEGSISTLTIQRTEQRDSAMYRCASSSETSGRWNEQFFGPGTRLTVL.

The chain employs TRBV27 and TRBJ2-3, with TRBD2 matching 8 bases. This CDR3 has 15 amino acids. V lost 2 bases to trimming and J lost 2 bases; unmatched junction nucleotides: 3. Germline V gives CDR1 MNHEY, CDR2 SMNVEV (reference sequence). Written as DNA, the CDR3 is TGTGCCAGCAGTTTACAAGCGGGAGCCACAGATACGCAGTATTTT. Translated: CASSLQAGATDTQYF.

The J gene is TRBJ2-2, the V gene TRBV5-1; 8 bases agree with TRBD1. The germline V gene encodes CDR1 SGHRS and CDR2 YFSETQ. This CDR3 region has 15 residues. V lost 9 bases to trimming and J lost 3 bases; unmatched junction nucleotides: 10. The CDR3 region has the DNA TGCGCCACCACCCTAACAGGGGGTGACACCGGGGAGCTGTTTTTT. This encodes CATTLTGGDTGELFF.

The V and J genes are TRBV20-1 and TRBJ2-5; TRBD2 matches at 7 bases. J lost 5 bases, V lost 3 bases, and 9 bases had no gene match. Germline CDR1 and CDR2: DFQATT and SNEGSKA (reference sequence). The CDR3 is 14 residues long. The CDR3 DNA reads TGCAGTGCTAGTCTGGGAGGGAGAGGGGAGACCCAGTACTTC. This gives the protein CSASLGGRGETQYF.

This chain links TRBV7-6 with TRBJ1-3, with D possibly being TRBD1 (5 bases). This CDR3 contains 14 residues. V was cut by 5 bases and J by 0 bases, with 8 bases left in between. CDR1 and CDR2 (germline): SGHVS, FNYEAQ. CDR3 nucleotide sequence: TGTGCCAGCAGCATGACAGTCTCTGGAAACACCATATATTTT. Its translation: CASSMTVSGNTIYF.

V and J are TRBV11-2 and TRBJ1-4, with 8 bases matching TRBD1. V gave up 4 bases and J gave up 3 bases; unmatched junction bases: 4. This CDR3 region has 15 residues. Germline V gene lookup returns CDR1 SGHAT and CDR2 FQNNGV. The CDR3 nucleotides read TGTGCCAGCAGCTCAGGACAGGGCCCTAATGAAAAACTGTTTTTT. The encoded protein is CASSSGQGPNEKLFF. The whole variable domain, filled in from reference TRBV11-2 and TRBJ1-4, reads EAGVAQSPRYKIIEKRQSVAFWCNPISGHATLYWYQQILGQGPKLLIQFQNNGVVDDSQLPKDRFSAERLKGVDSTLKIQPAKLEDSAVYLCASSSGQGPNEKLFFGSGTQLSVL.

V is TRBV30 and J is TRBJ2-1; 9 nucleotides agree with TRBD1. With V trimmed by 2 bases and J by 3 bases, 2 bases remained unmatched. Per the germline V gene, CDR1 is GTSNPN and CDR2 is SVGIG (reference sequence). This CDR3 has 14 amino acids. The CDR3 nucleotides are TGTGCCTGGAGTTGGGGACAGGGCTACAATGAGCAGTTCTTC. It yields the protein CAWSWGQGYNEQFF.

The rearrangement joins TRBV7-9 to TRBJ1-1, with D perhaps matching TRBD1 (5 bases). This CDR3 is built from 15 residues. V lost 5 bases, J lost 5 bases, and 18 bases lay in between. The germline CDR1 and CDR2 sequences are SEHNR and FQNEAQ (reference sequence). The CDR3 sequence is CASSRTGTLGTEAFF. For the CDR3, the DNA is TGTGCCAGCAGCCGCACCGGGACTTTGGGGACTGAAGCTTTCTTT.